This T cell receptor beta chain was captured in a study of T-cell memory formation after mild COVID-19. Study in general: Clustering of TCRs was largely donor specific.

Remarks on this clonotype: Its antigen remains unknown.

Study-wide findings and caveats: For second-wave clones that peaked at day 37, SARS-CoV-2 specificity went unverified. CD4/CD8 balance held among clones contracting day 15 to 85, and later expanders leaned CD4+.

cDNA libraries for TCR alpha and TCR beta, carrying sample barcodes and UMIs, came from 5'RACE with constant-segment primers. TCRdb fed the 5' RACE reads into MiXCR, producing one record per CDR3 protein. Among approximately 290,000 distinct CDR3 sequences listed, approximately 15% were seen once. The V gene's germline CDR1 is SGDLS and CDR2 YYNGEE. This CDR3 comprises 13 residues. Trimming stripped 3 bases from V and 0 bases from J, with 6 bases between. J is TRBJ2-5 and V is TRBV9; D is tentatively TRBD1 or TRBD2 (5 bases each). The clonotype originates from a man aged 18 to 35 who had mild COVID-19 (a few samples of this study predate the infection). Cell type and time point are not known. Sequencing was performed on PBMCs or a T cell subset sorted from them (not recorded which). The CDR3 loop reads CASSGGYQETQYF. The CDR3 region has the DNA TGTGCCAGCAGCGGGGGGTACCAAGAGACCCAGTACTTC.